The clone carrying this TCR beta chain has a count of ten or more. Its antigen is undetermined. This specimen belongs to a study of early T cells in non-severe SARS-CoV-2 infection. Study at large: Sequencing input comprised bulk RNA from unsorted whole blood; chain pairing was not available.

Germline CDR1 and CDR2: SGHRS and YFSETQ. CDR3 length: 13 residues. Trimming cost V 5 bases and J 5 bases, with 13 bases left between them. The TCR library protocol attached unique molecular identifiers to the individual cDNA molecules. Using its own MiXCR run on the 5' RACE reads, TCRdb lists one record per CDR3 protein. The sample lists fewer than 120,000 distinct CDR3 sequences; 10% to 15% were seen once. Study observations and caveats: Anti-spike CD8 specificities were favored by VDJdb matching, whose results missed private and CD4 specificities.

The V gene is TRBV5-1, the J gene TRBJ2-5, with a possible D match to TRBD1 (5 bases). The input for sequencing was whole blood, taken at baseline. The receptor comes from an adult who was a healthcare worker with PCR-confirmed SARS-CoV-2 infection or an uninfected control (not recorded which). CDR3 amino acids: CASSPQATETQYF. The CDR3 bases are TGCGCCAGCAGTCCACAGGCTACGGAGACCCAGTACTTC.